These 31 T cell receptor beta chains originate from one sample sequenced in a study of identical twins. TCRdb fed the 5' RACE reads into MiXCR, producing one record per CDR3 protein. The profile covers 300,000 to 400,000 distinct CDR3 sequences, with approximately 8.8% appearing a single time and 8% to 9.5% taken by the ten largest. The specimen sequenced was naive T cells sorted from blood. These receptors all stem from a woman aged 45-60 years in good health.

This clonotype was observed a few times. The chain uses TRBV29-1 and TRBJ1-6; D perhaps matches TRBD1 (6 bases). The CDR3 runs 12 residues. V was cut by 4 bases and J by 7 bases, with 8 bases left in between. CDR1 SQVTM and CDR2 ANQGSEA come from the germline V gene. The CDR3 loop reads CSVGTANSPLHF. The CDR3 nucleotides read TGCAGCGTTGGGACAGCCAATTCACCCCTCCACTTT.

J is TRBJ2-1 and V is TRBV14; TRBD2 matches 9 bases. From germline, CDR1 is SGHDN and CDR2 FVKESK. The CDR3 consists of 15 residues. Trimming cost V 3 bases and J 5 bases; bases outside gene matches: 5. DNA for the CDR3: TGTGCCAGCAGCCAGAGGTGGACTAGCGACAATGAGCAGTTCTTC. Amino acid sequence: CASSQRWTSDNEQFF.

The CDR3, as DNA: TGTGCCAGCAGCTTTATGTCCTTGTCGAGTTATGACAAAAACATTCAGTACTTC. It codes for CASSFMSLSSYDKNIQYF. The gene calls are TRBV5-6 and TRBJ2-4, with D hard to call. The CDR3 is 18 residues long. The ends were cut back, 2 bases at V and 3 bases at J, with 21 bases in the middle. Per germline, CDR1 SGHDT and CDR2 YYEEEE.

This clonotype was picked up a small number of times. The gene calls are TRBV29-1 and TRBJ2-6, with unresolved D. Trimming took off 1 base at V and 2 bases at J, with 6 bases between the two ends. The CDR3 runs to 14 residues. Germline CDR1 SQVTM, CDR2 ANQGSEA. The chain's CDR3 is CSVEVTPGANVLTF. CDR3 DNA: TGCAGCGTTGAAGTCACTCCTGGGGCCAACGTCCTGACTTTC. Full variable domain (remainder filled in from reference TRBV29-1 and TRBJ2-6): SAVISQKPSRDICQRGTSLTIQCQVDSQVTMMFWYRQQPGQSLTLIATANQGSEATYESGFVIDKFPISRPNLTFSTLTVSNMSPEDSSIYLCSVEVTPGANVLTFGAGSRLTVL.

This clonotype was seen at least ten times. The chain joins TRBV12-3 or TRBV12-4 to TRBJ2-1; unclear D gene. Trimming left V 5 bases short and J 6 bases short, with 8 bases between. The CDR3 length is 12 residues. In DNA form, the CDR3 reads TGTGCCAGCAGTCTAGTTCTCAATGAGCAGTTCTTC. Amino acid sequence: CASSLVLNEQFF.

V is TRBV5-5 and J is TRBJ2-7; a possible D gene is TRBD2 (6 bases). Trimming took off 1 base at V and 7 bases at J, with 18 bases between the two ends. The germline gives CDR1 SGHKS, CDR2 YYEKEE (reference sequence). The length of the CDR3 is 15 residues. CDR3 loop: CASSLIGGPEFEQYF. The CDR3, as DNA: TGTGCCAGCAGCTTGATTGGAGGGCCGGAATTTGAGCAGTACTTC. The complete variable domain, with remaining parts taken from reference TRBV5-5 and TRBJ2-7, reads DAGVTQSPTHLIKTRGQQVTLRCSPISGHKSVSWYQQVLGQGPQFIFQYYEKEERGRGNFPDRFSARQFPNYSSELNVNALLLGDSALYLCASSLIGGPEFEQYFGPGTRLTVT.

This clonotype was seen at least ten times. V gene TRBV20-1 combines with J gene TRBJ1-6, with 7 bases identical to TRBD1. This CDR3 contains 16 residues. The germline V gene encodes CDR1 DFQATT and CDR2 SNEGSKA (reference sequence). Trimming at V came to 3 bases and at J to 10 bases, leaving 15 bases not matched to a gene. The CDR3 region has the DNA TGCAGTGCTAGCTGGACCAGGGGGACGTATCGCTCACCCCTCCACTTT. It encodes CSASWTRGTYRSPLHF.

For this clonotype: The germline gene is not matched at one end of the junction; a read error may be the cause. This rearrangement joins TRBV29-1 to TRBJ1-2; 7 bases map to TRBD1. CDR1 is SQVTM and CDR2 is ANQGSEA in the germline V gene. CDR3 length equals 12 residues. This chain's CDR3 is CSVGQELYDYTF. CDR3 DNA sequence: TGCAGCGTCGGACAGGAGCTCTATGACTACACCTTC. Together with reference TRBV29-1 and TRBJ1-2, the CDR3 gives the full variable domain: SAVISQKPSRDICQRGTSLTIQCQVDSQVTMMFWYRQQPGQSLTLIATANQGSEATYESGFVIDKFPISRPNLTFSTLTVSNMSPEDSSIYLCSVGQELYDYTFGSGTRLTVV.

Here the CDR3 DNA reads TGTGCCAGCAGCTTAGAGTTGCATCCAGGCTACGAGCAGTACGTC. The encoded protein is CASSLELHPGYEQYV. V gene TRBV11-2 combines with J gene TRBJ2-7; no firm D call. The CDR3 has 15 residues. The V end lost 0 bases, the J end lost 3 bases, and 12 bases lay between the germline ends. Germline values: CDR1 SGHAT, CDR2 FQNNGV.

The chain joins TRBV7-6 to TRBJ2-3, with 7 bases identical to TRBD1. Germline trimming cut 3 bases from V and 5 bases from J; bases unmatched to any gene: 5. There are 14 residues in the CDR3. CDR1 SGHVS and CDR2 FNYEAQ come from the germline V gene. CDR3 DNA: TGTGCCAGCAGCTTCGACAGGGTTAAAGATACGCAGTATTTT. Its translation is CASSFDRVKDTQYF.

The chain joins TRBV19 to TRBJ2-7, with D uncertain. The V gene's germline CDR1 is LNHDA and CDR2 SQIVND (reference sequence). With 3 bases removed from V and 0 bases from J, the gap between germline ends came to 15 bases. The CDR3 is 16 amino acids. CDR3 sequence (DNA): TGTGCCAGTAGTATCGCCTTAAGTGGAAGCTCCTACGAGCAGTACTTC. This sequence encodes CASSIALSGSSYEQYF.

This clonotype appeared a few times. The rearrangement uses TRBV12-3 or TRBV12-4 and TRBJ1-2, with D unresolved. The CDR3 is 13 residues long. V lost 6 bases and J lost 1, with 9 bases in between. In DNA, the CDR3 is TGTGCCAGCAGCCATACAGTTAACTATGGCTACACCTTC. It yields the protein CASSHTVNYGYTF.

The chain joins TRBV19 to TRBJ2-1; weak D call: TRBD2 (5 bases). Germline CDR1 and CDR2: LNHDA and SQIVND (reference sequence). The CDR3 consists of 15 residues. V was trimmed by 5 bases and J by 4 bases, leaving 15 bases between them. CDR3 sequence (DNA): TGTGCCAGTAGTCTCCCAAGCCGGGGTTACAATGAGCAGTTCTTC. It encodes CASSLPSRGYNEQFF.

There are a few counts of this clonotype. This chain's CDR3 is CAISLARIFYEQYV. The CDR3 DNA is TGTGCCATCAGTTTAGCTAGAATCTTCTACGAGCAGTACGTC. This chain uses TRBV10-3 with TRBJ2-7; D is uncertain. Deletions cut 5 bases from V and 3 bases from J, with 14 bases between. Germline loops: CDR1 ENHRY, CDR2 SYGVKD. CDR3 length: 14 amino acids.

This clonotype was detected ten times or more. J is TRBJ2-7 and V is TRBV5-1; 8 positions agree with TRBD2. The CDR3 has 16 amino acids. V gave up 0 bases and J gave up 5 bases; unmatched junction bases: 10. Germline V gene lookup returns CDR1 SGHRS and CDR2 YFSETQ. This CDR3 is CASSLVQRGSADEQYF. The CDR3 DNA reads TGCGCCAGCAGCTTGGTACAGCGGGGGAGCGCCGACGAGCAGTACTTC.

This chain joins TRBV24-1 and TRBJ2-1; D is perhaps TRBD1 (6 bases). In germline, CDR1 is KGHDR, CDR2 SFDVKD. The CDR3 loop spans 14 amino acids. V shed 4 bases and J shed 6 bases, with 12 bases lying between them. DNA of the CDR3: TGTGCCACCAGTGACGCAGGGGCTGCCAATGAGCAGTTCTTC. Its protein product is CATSDAGAANEQFF.

On this clonotype itself: The germline gene is not matched at one end of the junction; a read error may be the cause. The chain joins TRBV20-1 to TRBJ2-1, with 10 bases fitting TRBD2. The length of the CDR3 is 14 residues. Germline CDR1 is DFQATT and CDR2 is SNEGSKA (reference sequence). The CDR3 coding sequence is TGCAGTGCAAGAGGTAGCGGGAGGCCCGATGAGCAGTTCTTC. Encoded protein: CSARGSGRPDEQFF.

This clonotype was counted between two and nine times. This chain joins TRBV4-1 and TRBJ2-1, with D possibly TRBD2 on 7 matching bases. The CDR3 is 14 residues long. The germline V gene encodes CDR1 MGHRA and CDR2 YSYEKL. V was clipped by 2 bases and J by 6 bases, with 11 bases between them. The CDR3 loop reads CASSQRGGINEQFF. The CDR3 region has the DNA TGCGCCAGCAGCCAACGCGGGGGCATCAATGAGCAGTTCTTC.

A few counts support this clonotype. CDR3 nucleotides: TGTGCCACCAGAGGAGGATGGGACACTGAAGCTTTCTTT. This sequence encodes CATRGGWDTEAFF. The chain couples TRBV24-1 to TRBJ1-1; D is undetermined. V lost 7 bases to trimming and J lost 3 bases, with 11 bases between them. This CDR3 comprises 13 residues. CDR1 KGHDR and CDR2 SFDVKD come from the germline V gene.

CDR3 DNA sequence: TGCGCCAGCAGTGAGCCTTTAGCCGGGGAGCTGTTTTTT. It yields the protein CASSEPLAGELFF. J is TRBJ2-2 and V is TRBV10-1; unclear D gene. The V and J ends lost 2 bases and 6 bases respectively, with 7 bases between them. This CDR3 spans 13 amino acids. Germline loops: CDR1 WNHNN, CDR2 SYGVQD (reference sequence).

This clonotype was counted a few times. This chain connects TRBV29-1 to TRBJ2-2; D remains unclear. Looked up from germline, CDR1 is SQVTM and CDR2 is ANQGSEA. The V and J ends lost 4 bases and 7 bases respectively, with 7 bases between them. CDR3 size: 11 residues. CDR3 sequence (DNA): TGCAGCGTTGGTGGGTACGGGGAGCTGTTTTTT. Protein product: CSVGGYGELFF.

Only a few counts were recorded for this clonotype. This chain connects TRBV10-1 to TRBJ1-1, with D unresolved. The germline V gene has CDR1 WNHNN and CDR2 SYGVQD (reference sequence). V lost 0 bases and J 1 base, leaving 9 bases between the germline ends. The CDR3 totals 15 residues. As DNA, the CDR3 is TGCGCCAGCAGTGAGTCGGGAGAACGGAACACTGAAGCTTTCTTT. It yields the protein CASSESGERNTEAFF.

In this sample, this clonotype turned up a few times. V and J are TRBV24-1 and TRBJ2-1; 14 bases map to TRBD2. The CDR3 loop spans 16 amino acids. V shed 1 base and J 8 bases; nucleotides not matched to a gene: 3. Germline assignment: CDR1 KGHDR and CDR2 SFDVKD. The CDR3 sequence is CATSDFGTSGSDEQFF. CDR3 DNA sequence: TGTGCCACCAGTGATTTCGGGACTAGCGGGAGCGATGAGCAGTTCTTC.

This clonotype was observed a handful of times. This chain connects TRBV19 to TRBJ1-1; D gene unclear. In germline, CDR1 is LNHDA, CDR2 SQIVND (reference sequence). The CDR3 has 11 residues. Deletions cut 7 bases from V and 1 base from J, with 4 bases between. The CDR3 loop reads CASKKNTEAFF. Here the CDR3 DNA reads TGTGCCAGTAAGAAGAACACTGAAGCTTTCTTT.

The chain joins TRBV29-1 to TRBJ2-3; D is uncertain. Germline V gene lookup returns CDR1 SQVTM and CDR2 ANQGSEA. Between the trimmed V and J ends, which lost 7 bases and 3 bases, there was a span of 8 bases. The CDR3 sequence is 11 residues long. The CDR3 DNA sequence: TGCAGCGCAATATCGACAGATACGCAGTATTTT. Its translation is CSAISTDTQYF.

This clonotype was found a few times. J is TRBJ1-1 and V is TRBV7-9; D remains unclear. The V end was cut by 5 bases, the J end by 1 base, with 14 bases between. This CDR3 is 15 amino acids long. Germline assignment: CDR1 SEHNR and CDR2 FQNEAQ (reference sequence). The CDR3 reads CASSPLSTANTEAFF. The CDR3 bases are TGTGCCAGCAGCCCGCTTTCCACGGCGAACACTGAAGCTTTCTTT.

A few counts support this clonotype. This CDR3 is CATSVDSYNEQFF. The CDR3 DNA sequence: TGTGCCACCAGTGTCGACTCCTACAATGAGCAGTTCTTC. The V gene is TRBV24-1, the J gene TRBJ2-1, with D unresolved. Germline loops: CDR1 KGHDR, CDR2 SFDVKD. Deletions cut 5 bases from V and 0 bases from J, with 4 bases between. This CDR3 contains 13 residues.

V usage is TRBV5-1 and J usage is TRBJ1-2, with TRBD1 identical over 8 bases. The V gene end was trimmed by 1 base and the J gene end by 5 bases; junction bases not matched to a gene: 4. There are 14 residues in the CDR3. Germline-derived CDR1 and CDR2 are SGHRS and YFSETQ. The CDR3 region has the DNA TGCGCCAGCAGCTTGTCCGGGACAGGATATGGCTACACCTTC. Amino acid sequence: CASSLSGTGYGYTF.

Note on this clonotype: The junction differs from germline at one of its ends, possibly a read error. This rearrangement joins TRBV3-1 to TRBJ2-3; 7 positions match TRBD1. Germline CDR1 reads LGHDT; CDR2 reads YNNKEL (reference sequence). The CDR3 runs to 15 residues. DNA of the CDR3: TGTGCCAGCAGCCAAGGACAGGGTCCCGCAGATACGCTGTATTTT. It translates to CASSQGQGPADTLYF.

As for this clonotype: A much larger clone is a single base away; this may be a read error. The rearrangement joins TRBV29-1 to TRBJ2-2, with a tentative D call TRBD2 (5 bases). Germline values: CDR1 SQVTM, CDR2 ANQGSEA. The CDR3 is made up of 14 amino acids. The CDR3 sequence is CSAGGLSNTGELCF. The CDR3 nucleotides are TGCAGCGCGGGTGGACTTTCGAACACCGGGGAGCTGTGTTTT.

This chain links TRBV7-9 with TRBJ1-4; D call uncertain. The V end was cut by 2 bases, the J end by 0 bases, with 13 bases between. The CDR3 sequence is 17 residues long. The germline CDR1 and CDR2 sequences are SEHNR and FQNEAQ (reference sequence). CDR3 coding DNA: TGTGCCAGCAGCTTATCAGGACCATTTGCAACTAATGAAAAACTGTTTTTT. Protein sequence: CASSLSGPFATNEKLFF.